Given below is one T cell receptor beta chain in context. Its specificity is not known. These data are taken from a study of cytomegalovirus exposure and HLA in healthy donors. Study background: From HLA-typed donors, an early data release held about 85 million unique TCRs. Assignment to the Caucasian-associated ancestry cluster applied to around 76% of the 300 to 500 genotyped donors.

Study-wide findings and caveats: Accurate prediction of HLA-A and HLA-B alleles (for most subjects) was reportedly achieved from TCR beta sequences. Specificity for CMV antigens was confirmed in vitro for a few of the CMV-associated chains.

The CDR3 is 18 residues long. CDR1 is MDHEN, CDR2 SYDVKM, per germline. PCR used 60 Vbeta primers and 13 Jbeta primers. This table comes from immunoSEQ multiplex PCR, and its TCRdb copy is limited to in-frame clones, with some not included. This sample has 95,000 to 150,000 clones, with about four fifths found just once. Sequenced input: PBMCs. The chain has TRBV28 and TRBJ2-5; 8 bases line up with TRBD2. Gene TRBJ2-7 matches the end of the DNA better, so the J call may be wrong. The source is a woman aged 40-49 years in good health and CMV-seropositive. CDR3 nucleotide sequence: TGTGCCAGCAGTCTCTCGGGGGGGGCGGGCCCGCCCACCTACGAGCAGTACTTC. Its protein product is CASSLSGGAGPPTYEQYF.